This TCR beta chain emerged from a study of T cells in Graves' hyperthyroidism and ophthalmopathy (dated by TCRdb to the late 2010s). In terms of the full investigation: To identify distinguishing TCR V-J signatures, a discovery cohort of 90 to 100 patients was used, comprising some 45 with Graves' ophthalmopathy and roughly 60 with stable Graves' hyperthyroidism. Prospective prediction of ophthalmopathy was tested in an independent validation cohort of approximately 19 hyperthyroidism patients and 15 to 17 patients who later progressed to ophthalmopathy. The approximately 97 discovery patients were randomly divided into training and test sets at a 7:3 ratio. In more than 5 Graves' hyperthyroidism patients, the study also compared T-cell repertoires from thyroid tissue with T-cell repertoires from blood. After sampling, hyperthyroidism patients received methimazole starting at 30 mg daily, and ophthalmopathy patients received high-dose intravenous methylprednisolone. The paper reports TCR Vbeta CDR3 sequencing of approximately 140 peripheral blood samples: over 40 ophthalmopathy, fewer than 80 hyperthyroidism and roughly 17 progressor patients.

Results the study describes overall, beyond this receptor: Most expanded thyroid clonotypes (frequency above 0.001) were also found in blood, which suggests that blood repertoires may mirror thyroid immune responses. No statistical method was used to set the sample size in advance, and investigators knew the group allocation. In validation, progression to ophthalmopathy was predicted by the model with 70.59% sensitivity and roughly 72% specificity, a median of 6.5 months before onset. A model built on a 13 V-J signature distinguished ophthalmopathy from stable hyperthyroidism, reaching around 87% sensitivity and about 81% specificity in cross-validation and 80%/75% in testing.

Relative to germline, V is missing 5 bases and J is missing 10 bases, with 8 bases of the junction outside any gene match. The germline V gene gives CDR1 as MNHEY and CDR2 as SVGEGT. The CDR3 starts with the cysteine, ends with the phenylalanine, and has 14 residues. Only the CDR3 part of the read is kept: 42 bases, read in frame from the first base. TCR beta CDR3 regions were amplified from RNA transcripts. The first round of RT-PCR for the TCR CDR3 was performed with the HTBI primer set and the Qiagen OneStep RT-PCR kit. A second multiplex PCR round built the libraries, followed by size selection and purification. Libraries were sequenced paired-end with 100 bp reads on an Illumina HiSeq2000. From the authors' description of their analysis: SOAPnuke was used to process the raw data, throwing out any read that contained adapters or uncalled bases, had a mean Phred below 15, or lacked an exact constant-primer or identifier match. High-quality paired reads were merged with COPE v1.2.5, and unique nucleotide sequences were defined as clonotypes. Clonotypes were aligned to IMGT TRBV, TRBD and TRBJ reference segments using MiTCR v1.1. The analysis was restricted to V-J combinations with a frequency above 0.0001, which together covered 99.2% of the repertoires. A TCS score was defined as the ratio between F50 (clonal expansion) and ExV (chaos), using BLOSUM62-based TCRdist between CDR3 peptides within each V-J. Welch's t-statistics and random forest reduced 450 to 600 V-J features to 13, which were used in a naive Bayes classifier (R e1071). The similarity between thyroid and blood repertoires was quantified using the Morisita-Horn index. TCRdb ran its own pipeline on the public reads, namely fastp trimming at Q25 and MiXCR clone calling, and kept in-frame beta chains. Every entry covers one CDR3 protein and lists the most common genes and DNA from its rows. The V and J calls follow TCRdb's processing rather than the paper's. Within this sample are 490,000 or so distinct CDR3 sequences, with about 46% of them counted one time only. The biggest ten clones account for about two fifths of the sample.

Any patient with an uncontrolled infection, another autoimmune disease, pregnancy or lactation was excluded. Diagnoses were established on the basis of clinical symptoms, serum thyroxine and TRAb, thyroid ultrasound, and orbital computed tomography. Total RNA was extracted using Trizol reagent, and RNA quality was assessed on an Agilent 2100 Bioanalyzer. As concerns this clonotype: Its cognate antigen has yet to be identified. No qualities accompany the bases; no much larger clone lies one base away.

The sequence is built from TRBV6-2 or TRBV6-3 and TRBJ1-6, and 7 bases in between align with TRBD1. What was sequenced was peripheral blood or thyroid tissue (not recorded which). The clonotype comes from an adult woman with Graves' disease, either hyperthyroidism or ophthalmopathy (not recorded which). The encoded CDR3 is CASSRRQGSSPLHF. DNA sequence: TGTGCCAGCAGTCGGAGACAGGGTTCGTCACCCCTCCACTTT.